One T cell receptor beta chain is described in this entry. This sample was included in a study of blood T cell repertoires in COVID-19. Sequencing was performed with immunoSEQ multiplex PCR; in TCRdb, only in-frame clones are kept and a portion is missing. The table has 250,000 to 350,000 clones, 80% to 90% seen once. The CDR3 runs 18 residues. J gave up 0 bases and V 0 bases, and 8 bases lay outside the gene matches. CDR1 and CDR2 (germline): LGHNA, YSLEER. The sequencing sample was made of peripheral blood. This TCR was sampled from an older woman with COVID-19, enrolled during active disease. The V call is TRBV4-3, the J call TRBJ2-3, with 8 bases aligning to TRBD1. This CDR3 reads CASSQDGTGPASTDTQYF. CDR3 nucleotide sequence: TGCGCCAGCAGCCAAGACGGGACAGGCCCGGCGAGCACAGATACGCAGTATTTT.